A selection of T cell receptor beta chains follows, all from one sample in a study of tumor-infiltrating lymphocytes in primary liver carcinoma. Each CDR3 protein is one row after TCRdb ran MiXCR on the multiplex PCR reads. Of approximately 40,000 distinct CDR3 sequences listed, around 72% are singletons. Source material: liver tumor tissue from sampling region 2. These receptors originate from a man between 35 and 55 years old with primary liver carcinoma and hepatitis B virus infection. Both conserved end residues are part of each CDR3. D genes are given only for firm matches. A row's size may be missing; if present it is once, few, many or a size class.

cdr3_aa: CAISQGYGYKQYF; cdr3_nt: TGCGCCATCAGCCAAGGTTACGGGTACAAGCAGTACTTC; clone_size: -; j_call: TRBJ2-7; v_call: TRBV4-1; d_call: -
cdr3_aa: CSVAPISGREFF; cdr3_nt: TGCAGCGTCGCTCCTATTAGCGGCAGAGAGTTCTTC; clone_size: -; j_call: TRBJ2-1; v_call: TRBV29-1; d_call: -
cdr3_aa: CASSGNLIVGTEAFF; cdr3_nt: TGTGCCAGCAGCGGTAACCTTATAGTGGGCACTGAAGCTTTCTTT; clone_size: -; j_call: TRBJ1-1; v_call: TRBV11-2; d_call: -
cdr3_aa: CASNVGGDRGISPSGANVLTF; cdr3_nt: TGTGCCAGCAACGTGGGGGGAGACAGGGGCATTTCCCCCTCTGGGGCCAACGTCCTGACTTTC; clone_size: -; j_call: TRBJ2-6; v_call: TRBV11-2; d_call: TRBD1
cdr3_aa: CASNPGRLYARDQYF; cdr3_nt: TGTGCCAGCAACCCCGGACGGCTTTACGCGCGCGATCAGTACTTC; clone_size: -; j_call: TRBJ2-7; v_call: TRBV11-2; d_call: -
cdr3_aa: CSVASGLAGSYEQYF; cdr3_nt: TGCAGCGTCGCTTCGGGGCTAGCGGGATCGTACGAGCAGTACTTC; clone_size: -; j_call: TRBJ2-7; v_call: TRBV29-1; d_call: TRBD2
cdr3_aa: CASSSGFDQYF; cdr3_nt: TGTGCCAGCAGCTCAGGCTTCGATCAGTACTTC; clone_size: -; j_call: TRBJ2-7; v_call: TRBV11-1; d_call: -
cdr3_aa: CASSDNLKVNTEAFF; cdr3_nt: TGTGCCAGTAGCGATAACCTTAAAGTGAACACCGAAGCTTTCTTT; clone_size: -; j_call: TRBJ1-1; v_call: TRBV11-2; d_call: -
cdr3_aa: CASSDYRAVGELFF; cdr3_nt: TGTGCCAGCAGTGACTACAGGGCAGTCGGGGAGCTGTTTTTT; clone_size: few; j_call: TRBJ2-2; v_call: TRBV2; d_call: -
cdr3_aa: CTWSDTGTGDEQYF; cdr3_nt: TGTACCTGGAGTGATACCGGGACAGGGGACGAGCAGTACTTC; clone_size: -; j_call: TRBJ2-7; v_call: TRBV30; d_call: TRBD1
cdr3_aa: CASNSTLTGELFF; cdr3_nt: TGTGCCAGCAACTCCACTTTGACCGGGGAGCTGTTTTTT; clone_size: -; j_call: TRBJ2-2; v_call: TRBV5-1; d_call: -
cdr3_aa: CASSATGGFGKNIQYF; cdr3_nt: TGTGCCAGCAGTGCCACAGGGGGGTTCGGCAAAAACATTCAGTACTTC; clone_size: medium-sized; j_call: TRBJ2-4; v_call: TRBV6-1; d_call: TRBD1
cdr3_aa: CASRPGRAGTEELFF; cdr3_nt: TGTGCCAGCAGACCGGGACGGGCGGGGACCGAGGAGCTGTTTTTT; clone_size: -; j_call: TRBJ2-2; v_call: TRBV7-9; d_call: -
cdr3_aa: CTSSYSSDEQFF; cdr3_nt: TGTACCAGCAGTTACTCATCAGATGAGCAGTTCTTC; clone_size: -; j_call: TRBJ2-1; v_call: TRBV6-6; d_call: -
cdr3_aa: CATQRPRSGANALTF; cdr3_nt: TGCGCCACACAGCGGCCGCGCTCTGGGGCCAACGCCCTGACTTTC; clone_size: -; j_call: TRBJ2-6; v_call: TRBV11-2; d_call: -
cdr3_aa: CASSSYMGEQFF; cdr3_nt: TGTGCCAGTAGCTCCTACATGGGCGAGCAGTTCTTC; clone_size: -; j_call: TRBJ2-1; v_call: TRBV5-1; d_call: -
cdr3_aa: CASGHGTEDSPLHF; cdr3_nt: TGTGCCAGCGGCCACGGGACAGAAGATTCACCCCTCCACTTT; clone_size: -; j_call: TRBJ1-6; v_call: TRBV6-2/TRBV6-3; d_call: TRBD1
cdr3_aa: CSAMRSGTGTPHEQYF; cdr3_nt: TGCAGCGCCATGAGATCTGGGACCGGCACTCCTCACGAGCAGTACTTC; clone_size: -; j_call: TRBJ2-7; v_call: TRBV29-1; d_call: -
cdr3_aa: CASIGGLARLYEQFF; cdr3_nt: TGTGCCAGCATAGGGGGACTAGCGAGGCTTTATGAGCAGTTCTTC; clone_size: -; j_call: TRBJ2-1; v_call: TRBV6-1; d_call: TRBD2
cdr3_aa: CAIRLPQASHNEQLF; cdr3_nt: TGTGCCATCAGGTTGCCTCAAGCGTCCCACAATGAGCAGCTCTTC; clone_size: -; j_call: TRBJ2-1; v_call: TRBV6-2/TRBV6-3; d_call: -
cdr3_aa: CASSSRDRIVNYGYTF; cdr3_nt: TGTGCCAGCAGCTCCCGCGACAGGATCGTCAACTATGGCTACACCTTC; clone_size: medium-sized; j_call: TRBJ1-2; v_call: TRBV5-6; d_call: -
cdr3_aa: CVSSPMGLAWFSGANVLTF; cdr3_nt: TGTGTCAGCAGCCCAATGGGACTTGCGTGGTTCTCTGGGGCCAACGTCCTGACTTTC; clone_size: -; j_call: TRBJ2-6; v_call: TRBV5-8; d_call: -
cdr3_aa: CGGQREGEQFF; cdr3_nt: TGCGGCGGTCAGCGGGAGGGTGAGCAGTTCTTC; clone_size: -; j_call: TRBJ2-1; v_call: TRBV29-1; d_call: TRBD2
cdr3_aa: CASSYTITDTQYF; cdr3_nt: TGTGCCAGTAGCTACACAATCACAGATACGCAGTATTTT; clone_size: many; j_call: TRBJ2-3; v_call: TRBV19; d_call: -
cdr3_aa: CTSSLTENEQYF; cdr3_nt: TGCACCAGCAGTCTCACAGAGAACGAGCAGTACTTC; clone_size: -; j_call: TRBJ2-7; v_call: TRBV12-3/TRBV12-4; d_call: -
cdr3_aa: CASSSGLAGPGNTQYF; cdr3_nt: TGCGCCAGCAGCTCGGGACTAGCGGGACCCGGGAATACGCAGTATTTT; clone_size: -; j_call: TRBJ2-3; v_call: TRBV5-1; d_call: TRBD2
cdr3_aa: CASTRGTAINQPQYF; cdr3_nt: TGTGCCAGCACGCGGGGCACTGCAATAAATCAGCCTCAGTATTTT; clone_size: -; j_call: TRBJ2-3; v_call: TRBV12-3/TRBV12-4; d_call: -
cdr3_aa: CANSTDSDIGELFF; cdr3_nt: TGTGCCAACAGCACAGATTCGGACATAGGGGAGCTGTTTTTT; clone_size: -; j_call: TRBJ2-2; v_call: TRBV11-2; d_call: -
cdr3_aa: CASSLDGKRNYNEQFF; cdr3_nt: TGTGCCAGCAGCTTAGACGGCAAGCGGAACTACAATGAGCAGTTCTTC; clone_size: -; j_call: TRBJ2-1; v_call: TRBV7-3; d_call: -
cdr3_aa: CASSQEQDPNYGYTF; cdr3_nt: TGCGCCAGCAGCCAAGAACAAGACCCAAACTATGGCTACACCTTC; clone_size: -; j_call: TRBJ1-2; v_call: TRBV4-3; d_call: -
cdr3_aa: CASSHRDINYEQYF; cdr3_nt: TGTGCCAGCAGCCACCGGGACATAAATTACGAGCAGTACTTC; clone_size: -; j_call: TRBJ2-7; v_call: TRBV7-9; d_call: -
cdr3_aa: CAISVDSGNPLNEQFF; cdr3_nt: TGTGCTATCAGTGTAGATAGCGGGAACCCACTCAATGAGCAGTTCTTC; clone_size: -; j_call: TRBJ2-1; v_call: TRBV10-3; d_call: TRBD2
cdr3_aa: CASKQDRLSSGANVLTF; cdr3_nt: TGTGCCAGCAAGCAGGACAGGTTGTCTTCTGGGGCCAACGTCCTGACTTTC; clone_size: -; j_call: TRBJ2-6; v_call: TRBV5-6; d_call: TRBD1
cdr3_aa: CASSSDPHTGGLFF; cdr3_nt: TGTGCTAGCAGCTCAGATCCTCACACCGGGGGGCTGTTTTTT; clone_size: -; j_call: TRBJ2-2; v_call: TRBV7-3; d_call: -
cdr3_aa: CASSFSGGHNEEFF; cdr3_nt: TGCGCCAGCAGCTTTAGCGGGGGGCACAATGAGGAGTTCTTC; clone_size: -; j_call: TRBJ2-1; v_call: TRBV5-1; d_call: TRBD2
cdr3_aa: CASGSPAGGGGELFF; cdr3_nt: TGTGCCAGCGGTTCCCCAGCGGGGGGCGGCGGGGAGCTGTTTTTT; clone_size: once; j_call: TRBJ2-2; v_call: TRBV6-2/TRBV6-3; d_call: TRBD2
cdr3_aa: CTSSARSGVSYNEQFF; cdr3_nt: TGTACCAGCAGCGCCAGGAGTGGAGTGAGCTACAATGAGCAGTTCTTC; clone_size: -; j_call: TRBJ2-1; v_call: TRBV5-4; d_call: -